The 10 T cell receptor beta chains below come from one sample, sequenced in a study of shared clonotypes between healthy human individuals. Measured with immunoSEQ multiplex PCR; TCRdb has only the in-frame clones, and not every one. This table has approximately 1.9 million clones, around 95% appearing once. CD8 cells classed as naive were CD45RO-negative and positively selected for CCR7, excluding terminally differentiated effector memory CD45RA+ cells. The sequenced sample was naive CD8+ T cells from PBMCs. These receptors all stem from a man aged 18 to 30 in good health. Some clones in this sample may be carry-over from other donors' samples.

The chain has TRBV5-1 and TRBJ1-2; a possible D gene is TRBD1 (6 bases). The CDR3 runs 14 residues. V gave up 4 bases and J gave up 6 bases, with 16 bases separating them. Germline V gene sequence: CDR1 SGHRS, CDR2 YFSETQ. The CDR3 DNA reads TGCGCCAGCAGCCCGACAGGAGAGCCCCATGGCTACACCTTC. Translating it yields CASSPTGEPHGYTF.

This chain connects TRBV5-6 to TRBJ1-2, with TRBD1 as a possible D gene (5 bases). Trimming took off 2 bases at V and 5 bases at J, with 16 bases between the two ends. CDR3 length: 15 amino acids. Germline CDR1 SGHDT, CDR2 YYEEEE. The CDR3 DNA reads TGTGCCAGCAGCTTCGGAACCCCGGGGCTTTATGGCTACACCTTC. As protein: CASSFGTPGLYGYTF.

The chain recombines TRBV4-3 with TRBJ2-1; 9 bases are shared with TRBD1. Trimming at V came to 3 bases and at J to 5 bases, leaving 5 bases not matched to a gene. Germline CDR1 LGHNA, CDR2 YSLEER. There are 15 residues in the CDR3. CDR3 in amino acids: CASSQDRGDHNEQFF. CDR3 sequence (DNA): TGCGCCAGCAGCCAGGACAGGGGAGACCACAATGAGCAGTTCTTC.

The CDR3 is CASSGQSGTAYNEQFF. The CDR3 region has the DNA TGTGCCAGCAGCGGCCAATCCGGGACGGCCTACAATGAGCAGTTCTTC. The chain has TRBV9 and TRBJ2-1; tentatively, D is TRBD1 or TRBD2 (5 bases each). Trimming stripped 3 bases from V and 2 bases from J, with 15 bases between. The germline V gene has CDR1 SGDLS and CDR2 YYNGEE. This CDR3 is built from 16 residues.

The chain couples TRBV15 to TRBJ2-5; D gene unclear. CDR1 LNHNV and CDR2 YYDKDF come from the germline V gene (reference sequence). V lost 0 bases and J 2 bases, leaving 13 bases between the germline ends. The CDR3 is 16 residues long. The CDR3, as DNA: TGTGCCACCAGCAGAGATGGGTGGGTGGGTCAAGAGACCCAGTACTTC. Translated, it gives CATSRDGWVGQETQYF.

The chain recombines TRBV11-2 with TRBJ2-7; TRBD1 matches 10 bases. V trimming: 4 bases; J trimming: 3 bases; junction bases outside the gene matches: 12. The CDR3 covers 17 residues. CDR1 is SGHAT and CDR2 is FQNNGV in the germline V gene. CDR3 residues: CASSWSLGQGLSYEQYF. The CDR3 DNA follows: TGTGCCAGCAGCTGGAGCCTGGGACAGGGGTTAAGCTACGAGCAGTACTTC.

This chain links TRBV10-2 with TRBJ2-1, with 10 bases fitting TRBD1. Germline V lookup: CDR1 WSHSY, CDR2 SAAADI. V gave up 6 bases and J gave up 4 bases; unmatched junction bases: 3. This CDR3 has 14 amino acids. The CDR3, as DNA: TGCGCCAGCAGGGGGACAGGGGCTTACAATGAGCAGTTCTTC. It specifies CASRGTGAYNEQFF.

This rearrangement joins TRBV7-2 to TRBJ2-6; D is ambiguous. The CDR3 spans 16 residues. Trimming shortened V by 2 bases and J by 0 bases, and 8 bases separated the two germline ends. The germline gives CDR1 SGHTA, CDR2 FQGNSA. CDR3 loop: CASSLPRISGANVLTF. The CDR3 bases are TGTGCCAGCAGCTTACCCAGGATCTCTGGGGCCAACGTCCTGACTTTC.

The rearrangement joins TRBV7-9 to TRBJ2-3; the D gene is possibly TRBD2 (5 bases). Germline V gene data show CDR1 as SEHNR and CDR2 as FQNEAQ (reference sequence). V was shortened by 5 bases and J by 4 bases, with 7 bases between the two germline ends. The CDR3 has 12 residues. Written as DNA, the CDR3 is TGTGCCAGCAGCGAGGACTCAGATACGCAGTATTTT. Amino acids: CASSEDSDTQYF.

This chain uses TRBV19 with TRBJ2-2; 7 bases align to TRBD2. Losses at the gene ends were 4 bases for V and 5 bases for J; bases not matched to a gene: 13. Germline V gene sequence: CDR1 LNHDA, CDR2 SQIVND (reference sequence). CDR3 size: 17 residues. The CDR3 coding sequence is TGTGCCAGTAGTACCCTGAGGGAGGGGAGGAAAACCGGGGAGCTGTTTTTT. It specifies CASSTLREGRKTGELFF.